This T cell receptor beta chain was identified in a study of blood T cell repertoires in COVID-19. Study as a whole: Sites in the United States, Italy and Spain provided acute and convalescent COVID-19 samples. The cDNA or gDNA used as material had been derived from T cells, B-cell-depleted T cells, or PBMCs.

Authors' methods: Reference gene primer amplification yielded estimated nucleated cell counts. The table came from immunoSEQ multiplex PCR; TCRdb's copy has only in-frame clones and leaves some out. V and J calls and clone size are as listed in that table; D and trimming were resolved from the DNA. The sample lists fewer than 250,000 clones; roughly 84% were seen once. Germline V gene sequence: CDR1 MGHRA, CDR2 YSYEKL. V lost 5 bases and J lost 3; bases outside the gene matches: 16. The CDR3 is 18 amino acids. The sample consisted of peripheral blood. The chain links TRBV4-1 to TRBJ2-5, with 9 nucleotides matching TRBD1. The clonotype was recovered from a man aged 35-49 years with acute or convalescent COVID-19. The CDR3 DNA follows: TGCGCCAGCAGCTTACAAGAAGATCTTGGGACAGGGAAAGAGACCCAGTACTTC. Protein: CASSLQEDLGTGKETQYF.